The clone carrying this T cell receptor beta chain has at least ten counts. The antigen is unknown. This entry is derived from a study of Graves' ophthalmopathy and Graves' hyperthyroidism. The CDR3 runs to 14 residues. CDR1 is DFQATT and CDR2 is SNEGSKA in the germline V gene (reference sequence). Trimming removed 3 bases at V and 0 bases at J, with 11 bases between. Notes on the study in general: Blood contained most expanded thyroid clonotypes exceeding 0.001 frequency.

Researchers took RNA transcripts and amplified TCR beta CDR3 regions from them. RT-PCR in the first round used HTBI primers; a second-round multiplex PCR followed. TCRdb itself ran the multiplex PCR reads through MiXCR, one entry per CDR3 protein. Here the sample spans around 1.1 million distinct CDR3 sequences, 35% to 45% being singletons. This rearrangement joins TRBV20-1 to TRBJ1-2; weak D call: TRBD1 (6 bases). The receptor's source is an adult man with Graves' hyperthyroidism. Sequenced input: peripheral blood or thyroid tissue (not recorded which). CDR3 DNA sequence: TGCAGTGCTAGCGCGGGACACTCTAACTATGGCTACACCTTC. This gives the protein CSASAGHSNYGYTF.